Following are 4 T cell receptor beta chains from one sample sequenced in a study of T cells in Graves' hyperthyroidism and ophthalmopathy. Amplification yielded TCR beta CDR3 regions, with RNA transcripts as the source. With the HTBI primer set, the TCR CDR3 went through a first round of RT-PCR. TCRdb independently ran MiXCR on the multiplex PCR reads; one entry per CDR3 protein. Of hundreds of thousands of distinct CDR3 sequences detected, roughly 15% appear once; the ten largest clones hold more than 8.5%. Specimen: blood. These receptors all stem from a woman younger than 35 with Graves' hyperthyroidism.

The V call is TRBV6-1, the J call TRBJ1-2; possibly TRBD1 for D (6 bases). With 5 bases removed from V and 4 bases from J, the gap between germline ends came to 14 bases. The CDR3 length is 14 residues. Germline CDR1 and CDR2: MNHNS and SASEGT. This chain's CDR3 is CASSRQASGYGYTF. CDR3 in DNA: TGTGCCAGCAGTCGACAGGCGTCCGGCTATGGCTACACCTTC.

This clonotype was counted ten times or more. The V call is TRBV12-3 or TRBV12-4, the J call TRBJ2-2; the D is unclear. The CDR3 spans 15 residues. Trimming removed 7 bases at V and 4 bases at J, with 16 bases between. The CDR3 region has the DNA TGTGCCAGCACCATCCGGACCCGACCCACCGGGGAGCTGTTTTTT. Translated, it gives CASTIRTRPTGELFF.

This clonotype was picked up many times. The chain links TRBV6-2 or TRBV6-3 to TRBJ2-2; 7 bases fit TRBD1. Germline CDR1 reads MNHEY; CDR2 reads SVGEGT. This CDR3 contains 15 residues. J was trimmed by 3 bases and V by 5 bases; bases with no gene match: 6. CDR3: CASSPGQLYTGELFF. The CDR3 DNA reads TGTGCCAGCAGTCCGGGACAGTTATACACCGGGGAGCTGTTTTTT.

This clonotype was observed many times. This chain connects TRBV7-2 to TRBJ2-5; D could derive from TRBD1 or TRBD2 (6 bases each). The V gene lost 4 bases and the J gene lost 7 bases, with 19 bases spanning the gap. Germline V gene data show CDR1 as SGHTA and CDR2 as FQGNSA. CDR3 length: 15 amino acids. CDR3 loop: CASSSYRARGGTQYF. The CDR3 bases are TGTGCCAGCAGCTCGTACAGGGCTCGGGGAGGGACCCAGTACTTC.